This T cell receptor beta chain was found in a study of T cell responses to AZD1222 COVID-19 vaccine. Overall study results and limits: Baseline seropositivity occurred in only 5 to 7 AZD1222 recipients. Spike-specific TCR repertoires showed rising breadth and depth after two AZD1222 doses.

This CDR3 is built from 12 residues. V lost 8 bases and J lost 5, with 12 bases in between. The V gene's germline CDR1 is MDHEN and CDR2 SYDVKM. Measured with immunoSEQ multiplex PCR; TCRdb has only the in-frame clones, and not every one. This sample has about 83,000 clones; roughly 88% occur once, and the top ten carry roughly 8.7%. As to this clone: Its antigen is unknown.

The sequences come from peripheral blood, collected on day 0 of AZD1222 vaccination. The gene calls are TRBV28 and TRBJ1-2; tentatively, D is TRBD1 (5 bases). The sequence derives from an adult in good health. In DNA, the CDR3 is TGTGCCAGCGTAAGGGACGGGTATGGCTACACCTTC. Residues: CASVRDGYGYTF.